Listed below are T cell receptor beta chains from one sample, sequenced in a study of cytomegalovirus exposure and HLA in healthy donors. Sequenced by immunoSEQ multiplex PCR; TCRdb stores in-frame clones only, minus some. The data show roughly 160,000 clones, 65% to 85% seen once. Sample: PBMCs. These receptors all stem from a woman in her forties or fifties in good health and CMV-seropositive. CDR3s include the opening cysteine and the closing phenylalanine or tryptophan. The D gene is left open where the match is weak. Size tells how often a clone was seen (once, few, many) or the class of an expanded clone, and some rows leave it out.

V gene,J gene,clone size,D gene,CDR3 protein,CDR3 DNA
TRBV19,TRBJ1-1,few,TRBD1,CASIGDRGNTEAFF,TGTGCCAGTATTGGGGACAGGGGGAACACTGAAGCTTTCTTT
TRBV15,TRBJ1-1,NA,NA,CATSRGREDTEAFF,TGTGCCACCAGCAGAGGCAGGGAAGACACTGAAGCTTTCTTT
TRBV4-3,TRBJ2-3,once,TRBD2,CASSQQAGATDTQYF,TGCGCCAGCAGCCAGCAAGCGGGAGCGACAGATACGCAGTATTTT
TRBV11-3,TRBJ1-2,NA,NA,CASSGNRDYGYTF,TGTGCCAGCAGTGGTAATCGAGACTATGGCTACACCTTC
TRBV10-1,TRBJ2-7,NA,TRBD1,CASSRDRTYEQYF,TGCGCCAGCAGTAGGGACAGAACCTACGAGCAGTACTTC
TRBV11-3,TRBJ2-2,NA,NA,CASSLVRQGMNTGELFF,TGTGCCAGCAGCTTAGTTCGCCAGGGGATGAACACCGGGGAGCTGTTTTTT
TRBV21-1,TRBJ1-1,NA,NA,CASSKGPPMNTEAFF,TGTGCCAGCAGCAAAGGGCCGCCCATGAACACTGAAGCTTTCTTT
TRBV27,TRBJ1-5,NA,TRBD1,CASSFSGTGGQPQHF,TGTGCCAGCAGTTTCTCCGGGACAGGGGGTCAGCCCCAGCATTTT
TRBV5-1,TRBJ2-3,few,NA,CASSTRGSTDTQYF,TGCGCCAGCAGCACCAGGGGAAGCACAGATACGCAGTATTTT
TRBV5-1,TRBJ2-3,once,TRBD2,CASSLVPLAGDLITDTQYF,TGCGCCAGCAGCTTGGTGCCTCTAGCGGGGGACCTTATCACAGATACGCAGTATTTT
TRBV7-2,TRBJ1-6,NA,TRBD1,CASSLRGPINNSPLHF,TGTGCCAGCAGCCTAAGGGGGCCTATAAACAATTCACCCCTCCACTTT
TRBV19,TRBJ1-5,NA,NA,CASRFRGNSNQPQHF,TGTGCCAGCCGATTCAGGGGAAATAGCAATCAGCCCCAGCATTTT
TRBV18,TRBJ1-3,NA,TRBD1,CASSPSYRDRWSSTLYF,TGTGCCAGCTCACCTTCCTACCGGGACAGGTGGAGTAGTACCCTATATTTT
TRBV4-1,TRBJ1-2,NA,NA,CASSQTQGQNYGYTF,TGCGCCAGCAGCCAGACCCAGGGACAAAACTATGGCTACACCTTC
TRBV23-1,TRBJ1-2,NA,NA,CASSPRCGYTF,TGCGCCAGCAGTCCTAGATGTGGCTACACCTTC
TRBV14,TRBJ1-1,NA,TRBD1,CASSALPGQEMNTEAFF,TGTGCCAGCAGCGCACTCCCCGGACAGGAGATGAACACTGAAGCTTTCTTT
TRBV30,TRBJ2-3,once,TRBD1,CAAPNRGSADTQYF,TGTGCCGCCCCGAACAGGGGGAGCGCAGATACGCAGTATTTT
TRBV7-6,TRBJ1-2,NA,NA,CASSEGGGANYGYTF,TGTGCCAGCAGCGAGGGGGGGGGTGCTAACTATGGCTACACCTTC
TRBV19,TRBJ2-2,NA,TRBD1,CASSIAGQGSGELFF,TGTGCCAGTAGTATAGCGGGACAGGGGTCCGGGGAGCTGTTTTTT
TRBV5-1,TRBJ2-7,NA,NA,CASSLGSTVSYEQYF,TGCGCCAGCAGCCTCGGTTCCACAGTGTCCTACGAGCAGTACTTC
TRBV7-3,TRBJ2-3,NA,NA,CASSTAGFTDTQYF,TGTGCCAGCTCTACTGCGGGCTTCACAGATACGCAGTATTTT
TRBV11-3,TRBJ1-1,NA,NA,CASSQTGAQGRAFF,TGTGCCAGCAGCCAAACAGGCGCCCAAGGTCGGGCTTTCTTT
TRBV10-3,TRBJ2-5,NA,TRBD2,CAISDSSGQETQYF,TGTGCCATCAGTGATTCTAGCGGCCAAGAGACCCAGTACTTC
TRBV4-3,TRBJ1-5,NA,NA,CASSITRGNQPQHF,TGCGCCAGCAGCATTACCAGGGGCAATCAGCCCCAGCATTTT
TRBV11-2,TRBJ2-1,many,TRBD1,CASSSSGQFNEQFF,TGTGCCAGCAGCTCCTCGGGACAGTTCAATGAGCAGTTCTTC
TRBV2,TRBJ2-2,NA,NA,CASSEGDTGELFF,TGTGCCAGCAGTGAAGGCGACACCGGGGAGCTGTTTTTT
TRBV6-5,TRBJ2-3,NA,TRBD2,CASTPLGSGADTQYF,TGTGCCAGCACCCCGTTGGGTAGCGGGGCAGATACGCAGTATTTT
TRBV28,TRBJ2-4,once,NA,CASSPSGLQNHKNIQYF,TGTGCCAGCAGCCCTTCGGGTCTCCAAAACCACAAAAACATTCAGTACTTC
TRBV13,TRBJ1-3,once,NA,CASSLSFGNTIYF,TGTGCCAGCAGCCTATCCTTTGGAAACACCATATATTTT
TRBV11-2,TRBJ2-7,NA,NA,CASSLAGGLYEQYF,TGTGCCAGCAGCTTAGCGGGGGGCCTCTACGAGCAGTACTTC
TRBV5-1,TRBJ1-1,NA,NA,CASSLALALNTEAFF,TGCGCCAGCAGCTTGGCCCTAGCACTGAACACTGAAGCTTTCTTT
TRBV30,TRBJ2-3,NA,TRBD2,CAWSVLGLAGKDTQYF,TGTGCCTGGAGTGTACTTGGACTAGCGGGGAAGGATACGCAGTATTTT
TRBV7-2,TRBJ2-7,few,TRBD2,CASSLDSIAGVPYEQYF,TGTGCCAGCAGCTTAGATTCGATAGCGGGAGTCCCCTACGAGCAGTACTTC
TRBV10-3,TRBJ2-3,NA,NA,CATLASDLTDTQYF,TGTGCCACACTAGCTTCGGACCTCACAGATACGCAGTATTTT
TRBV19,TRBJ2-1,NA,TRBD2,CASRGTRANEQFF,TGTGCCAGTAGGGGGACTAGAGCTAATGAGCAGTTCTTC
TRBV5-5,TRBJ1-3,NA,NA,CASSPGNSGNTIYF,TGTGCCAGCAGCCCAGGCAACTCTGGAAACACCATATATTTT
TRBV5-1,TRBJ1-2,NA,TRBD1,CASSPGQGPVRGYTF,TGCGCCAGCAGCCCGGGACAGGGCCCCGTCAGAGGCTACACCTTC
TRBV18,TRBJ1-5,NA,TRBD1,CASSPGTGGGNQPQHF,TGTGCCAGCTCACCAGGGACAGGGGGCGGCAATCAGCCCCAGCATTTT
TRBV7-9,TRBJ1-2,NA,TRBD1,CASSLGGQTYGYTF,TGTGCCAGCAGCCTAGGGGGCCAGACCTATGGCTACACCTTC
TRBV19,TRBJ1-1,once,TRBD1,CASSIDLGRTGGVHPEAFF,TGTGCCAGTAGTATAGATCTCGGCAGGACAGGGGGCGTTCATCCTGAAGCTTTCTTT
TRBV19,TRBJ2-3,NA,NA,CASQSLTGTDTQYF,TGTGCCAGCCAATCTTTGACTGGCACAGATACGCAGTATTTT
TRBV5-4,TRBJ2-7,once,TRBD1,CASSRGQGEREQYF,TGTGCCAGCAGCCGGGGACAGGGGGAACGCGAGCAGTACTTC
TRBV25-1,TRBJ2-6,NA,NA,CASSPDTGANVLTF,TGTGCCAGCAGTCCCGACACTGGGGCCAACGTCCTGACTTTC
TRBV13,TRBJ1-1,NA,NA,CASSRGGWDTEAFF,TGTGCCAGCAGCCGCGGTGGGTGGGACACTGAAGCTTTCTTT
TRBV28,TRBJ2-7,NA,TRBD1,CAGGDRVVEQYF,TGTGCCGGGGGGGACAGGGTGGTCGAGCAGTACTTC
TRBV6-1,TRBJ2-7,NA,TRBD1,CASSEAGDSHYEQYF,TGTGCCAGCAGTGAAGCAGGGGACAGCCACTACGAGCAGTACTTC
TRBV5-1,TRBJ1-4,NA,TRBD1,CASSLAETGGGRKLFF,TGCGCCAGCAGCTTGGCCGAGACAGGGGGAGGGAGAAAACTGTTTTTT
TRBV11-2,TRBJ1-2,NA,NA,CASSLAQGGYTF,TGTGCCAGCAGCCTCGCCCAGGGTGGCTACACCTTC
TRBV27,TRBJ2-6,NA,NA,CASSPPGSAPGANVLTF,TGTGCCAGCAGTCCCCCGGGGTCTGCTCCTGGGGCCAACGTCCTGACTTTC
TRBV11-2,TRBJ2-7,once,NA,CASSFSRLQDYEQYF,TGTGCCAGCAGCTTCAGTCGGCTCCAGGACTACGAGCAGTACTTC
TRBV21-1,TRBJ1-5,NA,NA,CASSRSGRSNQPQHF,TGTGCCAGCAGCAGATCAGGGCGCAGCAATCAGCCCCAGCATTTT
TRBV7-6,TRBJ1-6,NA,TRBD1,CASSSGTDNNSPLHF,TGTGCCAGCAGCTCCGGGACAGACAATAATTCACCCCTCCACTTT
TRBV9,TRBJ2-2,NA,TRBD2,CASSSGGANTGELFF,TGTGCCAGCAGCTCGGGAGGGGCGAACACCGGGGAGCTGTTTTTT
TRBV5-1,TRBJ2-1,NA,TRBD2,CASSFWTSEVNEQFF,TGCGCCAGCAGTTTTTGGACTAGCGAGGTAAATGAGCAGTTCTTC
TRBV9,TRBJ1-4,NA,TRBD1,CASSTTGNNEKLFF,TGTGCCAGCAGCACGACAGGGAATAATGAAAAACTGTTTTTT
TRBV9,TRBJ2-5,NA,NA,CASSVDPDRLETQYF,TGTGCCAGCAGCGTAGATCCCGACAGGCTAGAGACCCAGTACTTC